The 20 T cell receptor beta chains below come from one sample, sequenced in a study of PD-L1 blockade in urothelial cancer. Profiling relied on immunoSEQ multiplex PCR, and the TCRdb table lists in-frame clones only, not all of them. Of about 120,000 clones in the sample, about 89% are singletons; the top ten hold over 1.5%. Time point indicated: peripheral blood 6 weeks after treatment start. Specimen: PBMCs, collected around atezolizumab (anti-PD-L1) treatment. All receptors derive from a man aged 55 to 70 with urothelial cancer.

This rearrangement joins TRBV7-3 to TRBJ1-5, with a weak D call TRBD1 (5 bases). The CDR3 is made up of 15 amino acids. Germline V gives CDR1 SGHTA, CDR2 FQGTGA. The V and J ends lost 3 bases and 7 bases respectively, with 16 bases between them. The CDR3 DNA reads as TGTGCCAGCAGCTTGCTAAGGGGATTCGGACAGCCCCAGCATTTT. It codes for CASSLLRGFGQPQHF.

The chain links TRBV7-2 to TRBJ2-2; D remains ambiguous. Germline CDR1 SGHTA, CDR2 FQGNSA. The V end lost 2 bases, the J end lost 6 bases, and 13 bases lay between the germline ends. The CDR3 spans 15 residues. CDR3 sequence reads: CASSLRPYEAGELFF. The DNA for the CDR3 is TGTGCCAGCAGCTTAAGACCTTACGAGGCCGGGGAGCTGTTTTTT.

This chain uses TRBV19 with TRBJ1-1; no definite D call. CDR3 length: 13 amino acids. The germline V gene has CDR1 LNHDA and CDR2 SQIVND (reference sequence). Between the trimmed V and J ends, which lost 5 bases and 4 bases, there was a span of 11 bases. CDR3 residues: CASSLRGSTEAFF. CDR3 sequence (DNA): TGTGCCAGTAGTCTACGAGGGAGCACTGAAGCTTTCTTT.

The CDR3 nucleotides are TGTGCCAGCAGCGCGACTAGCGGGGGATACGAGCAGTACTTC. This codes for CASSATSGGYEQYF. This chain connects TRBV5-4 to TRBJ2-7; 12 bases match TRBD2. The J segment lost 4 bases and the V segment lost 4 bases, leaving 3 bases of the junction unmatched. The germline gives CDR1 SGHNT, CDR2 YYREEE (reference sequence). This CDR3 has 14 amino acids.

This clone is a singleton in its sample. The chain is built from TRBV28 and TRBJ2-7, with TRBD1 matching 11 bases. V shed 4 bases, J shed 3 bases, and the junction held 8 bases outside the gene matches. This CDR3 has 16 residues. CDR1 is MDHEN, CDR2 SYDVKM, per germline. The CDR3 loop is CASSSPTGTGGYEQYF. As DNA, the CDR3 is TGTGCCAGCAGTTCCCCCACCGGGACAGGGGGCTACGAGCAGTACTTC.

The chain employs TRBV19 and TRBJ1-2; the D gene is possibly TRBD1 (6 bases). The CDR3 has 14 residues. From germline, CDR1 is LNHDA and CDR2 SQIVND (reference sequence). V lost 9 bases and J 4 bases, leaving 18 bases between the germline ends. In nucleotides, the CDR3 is TGTGCCAGCCGAAATACAGGGAATCCCTATGGCTACACCTTC. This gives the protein CASRNTGNPYGYTF.

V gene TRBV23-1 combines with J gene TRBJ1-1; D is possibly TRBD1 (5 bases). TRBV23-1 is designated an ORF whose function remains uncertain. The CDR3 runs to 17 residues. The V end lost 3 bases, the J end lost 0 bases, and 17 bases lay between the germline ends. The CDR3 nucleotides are TGCGCCAGCAGTCATCCCAGCGGGGGGTGGTTGAACACTGAAGCTTTCTTT. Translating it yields CASSHPSGGWLNTEAFF.

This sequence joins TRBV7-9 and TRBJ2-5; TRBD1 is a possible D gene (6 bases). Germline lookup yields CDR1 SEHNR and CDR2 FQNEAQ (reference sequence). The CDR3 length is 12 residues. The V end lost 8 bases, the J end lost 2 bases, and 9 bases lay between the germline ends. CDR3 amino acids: CASGGQQETQYF. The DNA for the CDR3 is TGTGCCAGCGGCGGACAGCAAGAGACCCAGTACTTC.

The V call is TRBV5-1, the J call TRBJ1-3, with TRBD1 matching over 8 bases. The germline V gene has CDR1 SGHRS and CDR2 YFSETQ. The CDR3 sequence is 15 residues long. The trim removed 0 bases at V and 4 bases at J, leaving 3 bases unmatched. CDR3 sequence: CASSLAGGVGNTIYF. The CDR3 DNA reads TGCGCCAGCAGCTTGGCAGGGGGCGTCGGAAACACCATATATTTT.

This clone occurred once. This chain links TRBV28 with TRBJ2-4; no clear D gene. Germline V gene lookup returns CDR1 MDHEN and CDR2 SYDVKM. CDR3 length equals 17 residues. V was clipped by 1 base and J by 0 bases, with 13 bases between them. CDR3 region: CASSLFGQVLAKNIQYF. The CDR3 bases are TGTGCCAGCAGTTTATTTGGGCAGGTACTAGCCAAAAACATTCAGTACTTC.

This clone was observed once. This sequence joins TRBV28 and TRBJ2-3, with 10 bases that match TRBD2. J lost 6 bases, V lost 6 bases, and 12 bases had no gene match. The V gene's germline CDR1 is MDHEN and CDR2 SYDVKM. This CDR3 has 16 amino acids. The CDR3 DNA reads TGTGCCAGCAGCCCAGGGCCAGCGGGGGGGCAGGATACGCAGTATTTT. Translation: CASSPGPAGGQDTQYF.

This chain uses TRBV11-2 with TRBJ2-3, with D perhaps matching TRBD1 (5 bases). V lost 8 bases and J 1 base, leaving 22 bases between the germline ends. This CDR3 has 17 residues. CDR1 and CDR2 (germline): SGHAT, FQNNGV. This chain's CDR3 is CASQRQPGYDRTDTQYF. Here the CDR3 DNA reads TGTGCCAGCCAAAGACAACCAGGGTACGATCGCACAGATACGCAGTATTTT.

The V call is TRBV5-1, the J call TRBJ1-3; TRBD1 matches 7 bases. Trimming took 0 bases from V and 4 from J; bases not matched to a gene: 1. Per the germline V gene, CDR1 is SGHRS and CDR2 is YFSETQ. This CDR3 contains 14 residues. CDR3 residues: CASSLEGGGNTIYF. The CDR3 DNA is TGCGCCAGCAGCTTGGAAGGGGGCGGAAACACCATATATTTT.

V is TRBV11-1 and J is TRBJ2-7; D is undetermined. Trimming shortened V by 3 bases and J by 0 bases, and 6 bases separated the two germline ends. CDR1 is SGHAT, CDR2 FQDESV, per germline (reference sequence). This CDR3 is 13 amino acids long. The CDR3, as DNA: TGTGCCAGCAGCTTCATTCCCTCCTACGAGCAGTACTTC. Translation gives CASSFIPSYEQYF.

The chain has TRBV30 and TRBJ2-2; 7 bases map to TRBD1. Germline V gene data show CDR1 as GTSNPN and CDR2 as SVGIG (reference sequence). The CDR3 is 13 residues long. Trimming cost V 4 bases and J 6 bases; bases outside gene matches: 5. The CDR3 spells CAWTDRVSGELFF. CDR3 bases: TGTGCCTGGACCGACAGGGTGTCCGGGGAGCTGTTTTTT. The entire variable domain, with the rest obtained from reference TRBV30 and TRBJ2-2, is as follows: SQTIHQWPATLVQPVGSPLSLECTVEGTSNPNLYWYRQAAGRGLQLLFYSVGIGQISSEVPQNLSASRPQDRQFILSSKKLLLSDSGFYLCAWTDRVSGELFFGEGSRLTVL.

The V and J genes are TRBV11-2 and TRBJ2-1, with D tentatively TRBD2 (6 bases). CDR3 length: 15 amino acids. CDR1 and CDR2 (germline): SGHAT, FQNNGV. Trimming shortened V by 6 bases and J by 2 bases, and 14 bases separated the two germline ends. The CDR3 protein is CASSQTGGAYNEQFF. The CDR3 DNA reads TGTGCCAGCAGTCAGACTGGAGGGGCCTACAATGAGCAGTTCTTC.

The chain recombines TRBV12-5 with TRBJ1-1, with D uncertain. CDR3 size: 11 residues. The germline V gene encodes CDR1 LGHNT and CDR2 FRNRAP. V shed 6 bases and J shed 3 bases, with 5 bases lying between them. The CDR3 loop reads CASGLDTEAFF. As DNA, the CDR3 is TGTGCTAGTGGCCTCGACACTGAAGCTTTCTTT.

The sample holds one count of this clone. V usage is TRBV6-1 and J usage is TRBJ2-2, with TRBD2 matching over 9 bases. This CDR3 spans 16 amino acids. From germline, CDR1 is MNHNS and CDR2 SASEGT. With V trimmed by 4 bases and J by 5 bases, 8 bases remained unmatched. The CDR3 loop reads CASSAGVAGETGELFF. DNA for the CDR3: TGTGCCAGCAGTGCGGGGGTAGCGGGAGAAACCGGGGAGCTGTTTTTT.

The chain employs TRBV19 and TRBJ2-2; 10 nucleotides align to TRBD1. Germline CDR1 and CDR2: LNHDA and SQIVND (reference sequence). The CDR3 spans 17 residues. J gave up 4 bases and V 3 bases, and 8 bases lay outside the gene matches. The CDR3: CASSIIGTGVSTGELFF. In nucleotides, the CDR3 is TGTGCCAGTAGTATTATAGGGACAGGGGTTAGCACCGGGGAGCTGTTTTTT.

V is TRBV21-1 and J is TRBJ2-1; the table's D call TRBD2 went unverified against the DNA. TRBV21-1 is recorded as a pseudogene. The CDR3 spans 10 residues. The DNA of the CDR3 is TGTGCCGCGGGGGCGCGTGAGCAGTTCTTC. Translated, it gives CAAGAREQFF.